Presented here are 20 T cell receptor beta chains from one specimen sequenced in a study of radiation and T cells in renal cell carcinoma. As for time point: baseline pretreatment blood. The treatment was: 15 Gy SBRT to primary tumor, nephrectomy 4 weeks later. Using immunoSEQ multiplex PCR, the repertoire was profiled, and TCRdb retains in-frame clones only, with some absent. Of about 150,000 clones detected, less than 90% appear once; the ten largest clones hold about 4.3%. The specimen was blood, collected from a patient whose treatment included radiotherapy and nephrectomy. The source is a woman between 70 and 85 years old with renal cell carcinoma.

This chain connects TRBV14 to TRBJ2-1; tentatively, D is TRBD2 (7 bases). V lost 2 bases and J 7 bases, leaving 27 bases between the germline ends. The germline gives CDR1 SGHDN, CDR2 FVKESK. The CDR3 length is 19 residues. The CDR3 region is CASSQRDERTVRGVNEQFF. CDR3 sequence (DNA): TGTGCCAGCAGCCAACGTGATGAAAGGACAGTCCGGGGGGTGAATGAGCAGTTCTTC.

CDR3 loop: CASGAVGSSYEQYF. For the CDR3, the DNA is TGTGCCAGCGGGGCCGTCGGTAGTTCCTACGAGCAGTACTTC. This chain joins TRBV6-1 and TRBJ2-7; D might be TRBD1 (5 bases). V was trimmed by 8 bases and J by 1 base, leaving 15 bases between them. The CDR3 is made up of 14 amino acids. Germline CDR1 and CDR2: MNHNS and SASEGT.

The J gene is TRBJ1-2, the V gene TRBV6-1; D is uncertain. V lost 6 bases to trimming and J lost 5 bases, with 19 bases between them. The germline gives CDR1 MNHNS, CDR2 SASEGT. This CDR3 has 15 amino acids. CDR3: CASRAGSKTLYGYTF. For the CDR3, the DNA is TGTGCCAGCAGAGCCGGGTCAAAGACTCTTTATGGCTACACCTTC.

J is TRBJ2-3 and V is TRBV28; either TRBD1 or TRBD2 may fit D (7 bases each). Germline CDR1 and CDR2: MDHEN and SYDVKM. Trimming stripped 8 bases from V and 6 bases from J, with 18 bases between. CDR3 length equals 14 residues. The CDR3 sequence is CASQGGAFWDTQYF. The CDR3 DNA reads TGTGCCAGCCAGGGGGGGGCATTTTGGGATACGCAGTATTTT. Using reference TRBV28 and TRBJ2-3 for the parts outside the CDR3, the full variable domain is DVKVTQSSRYLVKRTGEKVFLECVQDMDHENMFWYRQDPGLGLRLIYFSYDVKMKEKGDIPEGYSVSREKKERFSLILESASTNQTSMYLCASQGGAFWDTQYFGPGTRLTVL.

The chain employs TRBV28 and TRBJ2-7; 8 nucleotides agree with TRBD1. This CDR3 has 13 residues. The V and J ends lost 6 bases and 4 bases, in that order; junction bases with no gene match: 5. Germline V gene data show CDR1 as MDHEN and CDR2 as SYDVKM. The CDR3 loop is CASSLTGVYEQYF. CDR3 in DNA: TGTGCCAGCAGCCTGACAGGGGTGTACGAGCAGTACTTC.

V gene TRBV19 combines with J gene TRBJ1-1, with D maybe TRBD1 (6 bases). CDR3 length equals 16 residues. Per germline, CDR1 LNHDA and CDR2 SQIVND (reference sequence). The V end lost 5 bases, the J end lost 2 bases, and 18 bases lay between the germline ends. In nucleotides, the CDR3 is TGTGCCAGTAGTTTGCGTGACAGGAGGTTAAACACTGAAGCTTTCTTT. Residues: CASSLRDRRLNTEAFF.

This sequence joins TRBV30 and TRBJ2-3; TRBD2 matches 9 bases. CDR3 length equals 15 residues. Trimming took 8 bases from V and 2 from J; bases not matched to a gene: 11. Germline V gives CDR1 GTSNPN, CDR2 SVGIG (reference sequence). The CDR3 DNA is TGTGCCCTTAGAAGGGCGGGGGGGTTCACAGATACGCAGTATTTT. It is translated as CALRRAGGFTDTQYF.

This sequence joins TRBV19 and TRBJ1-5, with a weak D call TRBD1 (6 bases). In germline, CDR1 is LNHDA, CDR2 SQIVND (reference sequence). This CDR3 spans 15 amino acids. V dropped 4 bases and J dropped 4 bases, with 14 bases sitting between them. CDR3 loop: CASSKADRANQPQHF. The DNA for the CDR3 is TGTGCCAGTAGTAAGGCGGACAGAGCAAATCAGCCCCAGCATTTT.

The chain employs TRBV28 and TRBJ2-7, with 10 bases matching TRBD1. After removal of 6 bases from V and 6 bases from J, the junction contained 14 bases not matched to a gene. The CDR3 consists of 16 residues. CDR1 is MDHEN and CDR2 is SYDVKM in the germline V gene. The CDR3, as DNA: TGTGCCAGCAGCCACTACCCGGGACAGGGGACGGGCGAGCAGTACTTC. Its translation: CASSHYPGQGTGEQYF.

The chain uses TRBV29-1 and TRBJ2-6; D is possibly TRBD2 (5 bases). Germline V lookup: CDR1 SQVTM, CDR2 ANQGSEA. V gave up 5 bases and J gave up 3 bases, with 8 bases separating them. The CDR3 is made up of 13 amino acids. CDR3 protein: CSVTSGGANVLTF. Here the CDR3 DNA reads TGCAGCGTTACTAGTGGTGGGGCCAACGTCCTGACTTTC.

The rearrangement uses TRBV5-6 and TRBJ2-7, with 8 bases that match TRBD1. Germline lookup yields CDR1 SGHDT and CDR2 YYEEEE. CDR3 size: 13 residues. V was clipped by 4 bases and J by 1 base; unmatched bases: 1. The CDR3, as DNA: TGTGCCAGCAGCGGGACAGGTTCCTACGAGCAGTACTTC. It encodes CASSGTGSYEQYF.

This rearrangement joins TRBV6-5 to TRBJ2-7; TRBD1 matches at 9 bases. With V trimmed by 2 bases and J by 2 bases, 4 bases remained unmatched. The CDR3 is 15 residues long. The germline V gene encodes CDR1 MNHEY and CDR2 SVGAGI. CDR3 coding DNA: TGTGCCAGCAGTTACCGGGGACAGGGCACCTACGAGCAGTACTTC. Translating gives CASSYRGQGTYEQYF.

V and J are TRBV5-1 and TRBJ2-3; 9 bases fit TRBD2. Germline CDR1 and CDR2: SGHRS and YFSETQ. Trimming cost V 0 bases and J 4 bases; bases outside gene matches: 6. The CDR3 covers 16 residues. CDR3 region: CASSLALAGESDTQYF. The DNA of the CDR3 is TGCGCCAGCAGCTTGGCGTTAGCGGGGGAATCAGATACGCAGTATTTT.

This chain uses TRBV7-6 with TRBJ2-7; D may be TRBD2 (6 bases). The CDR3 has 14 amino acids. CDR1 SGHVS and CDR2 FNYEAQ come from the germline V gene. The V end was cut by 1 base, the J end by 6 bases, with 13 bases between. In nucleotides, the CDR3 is TGTGCCAGCAGCTTAGTAGGAGGGCCCTCCGAGCAGTACTTC. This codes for CASSLVGGPSEQYF.

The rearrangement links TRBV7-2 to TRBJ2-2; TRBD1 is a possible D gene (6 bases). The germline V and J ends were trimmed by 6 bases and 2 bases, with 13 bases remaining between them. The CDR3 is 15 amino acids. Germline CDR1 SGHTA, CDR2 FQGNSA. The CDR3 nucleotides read TGTGCCAGCAGACGCCAGGGGACAAACACCGGGGAGCTGTTTTTT. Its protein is CASRRQGTNTGELFF.

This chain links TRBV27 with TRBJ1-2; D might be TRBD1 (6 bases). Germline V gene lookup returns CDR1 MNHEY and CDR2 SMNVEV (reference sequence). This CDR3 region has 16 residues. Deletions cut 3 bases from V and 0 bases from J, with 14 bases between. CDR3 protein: CASSFSGTLPNYGYTF. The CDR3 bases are TGTGCCAGCAGTTTCTCCGGGACACTACCTAACTATGGCTACACCTTC.

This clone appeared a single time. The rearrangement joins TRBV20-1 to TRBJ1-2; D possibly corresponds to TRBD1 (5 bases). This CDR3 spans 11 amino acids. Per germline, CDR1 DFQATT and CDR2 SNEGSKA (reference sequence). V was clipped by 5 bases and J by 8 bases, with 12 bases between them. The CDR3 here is CSADRDAGYTF. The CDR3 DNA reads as TGCAGTGCTGACCGGGACGCCGGCTACACCTTC.

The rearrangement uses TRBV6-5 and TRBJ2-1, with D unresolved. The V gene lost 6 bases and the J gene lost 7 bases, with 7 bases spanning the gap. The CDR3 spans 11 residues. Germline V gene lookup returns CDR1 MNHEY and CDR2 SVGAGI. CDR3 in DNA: TGTGCCAGCAGGGGGAATAATGAGCAGTTCTTC. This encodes CASRGNNEQFF.

In nucleotides, the CDR3 is TGCGCCAGCAGCTTGGGGGTGAACTATGGCTACACCTTC. Encoded protein: CASSLGVNYGYTF. The chain couples TRBV5-1 to TRBJ1-2; D is undetermined. CDR3 length: 13 residues. The V end was cut by 0 bases, the J end by 2 bases, with 5 bases between. The germline V gene encodes CDR1 SGHRS and CDR2 YFSETQ.

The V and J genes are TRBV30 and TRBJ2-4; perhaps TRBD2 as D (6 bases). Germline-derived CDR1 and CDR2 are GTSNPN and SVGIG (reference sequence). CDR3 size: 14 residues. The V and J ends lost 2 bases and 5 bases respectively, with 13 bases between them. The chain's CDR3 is CAWSSQEGQNIQYF. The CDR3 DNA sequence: TGTGCCTGGAGTTCCCAGGAGGGCCAAAACATTCAGTACTTC.